Following are 8 T cell receptor beta chains from one sample sequenced in a study of blood T cell repertoires in COVID-19. TCRdb's table, derived via immunoSEQ multiplex PCR, lists solely in-frame clones and lacks some. Here the sample spans over 150,000 clones, 70% to 90% being singletons. Sequenced input: peripheral blood. The receptors stem from a woman aged 80 or over with COVID-19, enrolled during active disease.

A few counts support this clone. The rearrangement links TRBV2 to TRBJ1-2; D is unclear. CDR3 length: 12 amino acids. Per the germline V gene, CDR1 is SNHLY and CDR2 is FYNNEI. V shed 7 bases and J shed 1 base, with 7 bases lying between them. CDR3: CASKRDNYGYTF. The CDR3 nucleotides read TGTGCCAGCAAGAGGGATAACTATGGCTACACCTTC.

The chain uses TRBV18 and TRBJ2-7, with 11 positions matching TRBD2. V lost 3 bases, J lost 6 bases, and 7 bases stayed unmatched. Germline loops: CDR1 KGHSH, CDR2 LQKENI. This CDR3 is built from 15 residues. CDR3 region: CASSPPGLAVVEQYF. In DNA, the CDR3 is TGTGCCAGCTCACCTCCGGGACTAGCGGTCGTCGAGCAGTACTTC.

The chain recombines TRBV5-1 with TRBJ2-2; D gene ambiguous. The CDR3 spans 13 residues. Germline V gene sequence: CDR1 SGHRS, CDR2 YFSETQ. V shed 0 bases and J shed 5 bases, with 5 bases lying between them. CDR3 protein: CASSLGPTGELFF. The CDR3 coding sequence is TGCGCCAGCAGCTTGGGGCCTACCGGGGAGCTGTTTTTT. The entire variable domain, with the rest obtained from reference TRBV5-1 and TRBJ2-2, is as follows: KAGVTQTPRYLIKTRGQQVTLSCSPISGHRSVSWYQQTPGQGLQFLFEYFSETQRNKGNFPGRFSGRQFSNSRSEMNVSTLELGDSALYLCASSLGPTGELFFGEGSRLTVL.

The V and J genes are TRBV19 and TRBJ2-1; TRBD2 matches at 9 bases. This CDR3 contains 17 residues. V lost 2 bases to trimming and J lost 8 bases; unmatched junction nucleotides: 13. Germline V gene lookup returns CDR1 LNHDA and CDR2 SQIVND (reference sequence). CDR3 bases: TGTGCCAGTAGTATAAGGGTGTCTAGCGGGGTCGCCGATGAGCAGTTCTTC. Protein: CASSIRVSSGVADEQFF. Filled out from reference TRBV19 and TRBJ2-1, the complete variable domain reads DGGITQSPKYLFRKEGQNVTLSCEQNLNHDAMYWYRQDPGQGLRLIYYSQIVNDFQKGDIAEGYSVSREKKESFPLTVTSAQKNPTAFYLCASSIRVSSGVADEQFFGPGTRLTVL.

The chain uses TRBV18 and TRBJ1-2; D remains ambiguous. The CDR3 covers 17 residues. V lost 5 bases to trimming and J lost 4 bases, with 23 bases between them. Germline lookup yields CDR1 KGHSH and CDR2 LQKENI. CDR3: CASSGRLQPSGSYGYTF. The CDR3 DNA reads TGTGCCAGCTCAGGCCGATTACAGCCATCGGGATCCTATGGCTACACCTTC.

The chain recombines TRBV7-3 with TRBJ1-2; 7 bases are a match to TRBD1. Germline V lookup: CDR1 SGHTA, CDR2 FQGTGA. V gave up 5 bases and J gave up 8 bases; unmatched junction bases: 8. There are 13 residues in the CDR3. The CDR3 reads CASSPGRGGGYTF. The CDR3 bases are TGTGCCAGCAGCCCTGGGAGAGGGGGCGGCTACACCTTC.

The chain has TRBV7-3 and TRBJ1-6; TRBD1 agrees at 9 bases. With V trimmed by 5 bases and J by 10 bases, 6 bases remained unmatched. The CDR3 has 14 amino acids. Germline V gene lookup returns CDR1 SGHTA and CDR2 FQGTGA. CDR3: CASSTGQGPSPLHF. The CDR3 coding sequence is TGTGCCAGCAGCACGGGACAGGGCCCCTCACCCCTCCACTTT.

In DNA form, the CDR3 reads TGTGCCAGCAGCTTAGTCGCCGGCGGGGAGCTGTTTTTT. It is translated as CASSLVAGGELFF. The chain combines TRBV7-9 with TRBJ2-2; no firm D call. The V gene's germline CDR1 is SEHNR and CDR2 FQNEAQ (reference sequence). V lost 1 base and J lost 7, with 7 bases in between. CDR3 length: 13 amino acids.